The sequence of this TCR beta chain was determined in a study of brain T cells in children with intractable seizures. The repertoire was sequenced with immunoSEQ multiplex PCR; TCRdb's copy has only in-frame clones and lacks some. This table has fewer than 150,000 clones, 94% appearing once. The CDR3 totals 14 residues. V lost 6 bases and J lost 4; bases outside the gene matches: 8. The germline V gene encodes CDR1 WSHSY and CDR2 SAAADI. This sequence joins TRBV10-2 and TRBJ2-7; TRBD2 aligns across 8 bases. Sample: peripheral blood, taken at surgery. The TCR comes from a boy younger than two with hemimegalencephaly and intractable seizures. CDR3 sequence: CASSRLAGGYEQYF. The DNA for the CDR3 is TGCGCCAGCAGCCGGCTAGCGGGTGGATACGAGCAGTACTTC.